Each of the 18 T cell receptor beta chains below was sequenced from the same sample in a study of shared clonotypes between healthy human individuals. Some clones are missing from TCRdb's copy, which holds only in-frame ones; the method was immunoSEQ multiplex PCR. The sample carries more than 850,000 clones, more than 75% recorded once. The sample consisted of memory CD4+ T cells from PBMCs. Subset meaning: CD45RA-negative fraction. The receptors were sampled from a man between 18 and 35 years old in good health. Some clones in this sample may be carry-over from other donors' samples.

The chain uses TRBV9 and TRBJ2-1; TRBD2 aligns across 10 bases. This CDR3 is 18 amino acids long. Germline CDR1 and CDR2: SGDLS and YYNGEE. V was pared by 0 bases and J by 8 bases, with 14 bases of the junction left unmatched. This CDR3 reads CASSVGLAGVPPFDEQFF. The DNA of the CDR3 is TGTGCCAGCAGCGTAGGCCTAGCGGGAGTACCCCCCTTCGATGAGCAGTTCTTC.

Written as DNA, the CDR3 is TGCGCCAGCAGCTTGAACGGGGCAGGGGACGAAAAACTGTTTTTT. This gives the protein CASSLNGAGDEKLFF. The chain is built from TRBV5-1 and TRBJ1-4, with D perhaps TRBD1 (6 bases). V was shortened by 1 base and J by 8 bases, with 15 bases between the two germline ends. This CDR3 spans 15 amino acids. The germline gives CDR1 SGHRS, CDR2 YFSETQ.

As regards this clone: The junction departs from the called germline gene at one end, perhaps through a read error. This sequence joins TRBV30 and TRBJ1-3, with D unresolved. The CDR3 runs 12 residues. The germline V gene encodes CDR1 GTSNPN and CDR2 SVGIG (reference sequence). CDR3 sequence: CAWSPGENTIYF. CDR3 in DNA: TGTGCCTGGTCGCCGGGAGAGAACACCATATACTTT.

This clone was seen once. The J gene is TRBJ2-1, the V gene TRBV28; 10 bases match TRBD2. Trimming removed 8 bases from V and 9 bases from J; junction bases left unmatched: 19. The CDR3 contains 17 residues. CDR1 is MDHEN and CDR2 is SYDVKM in the germline V gene. The CDR3 protein is CASYHGGSSGSRSEQFF. The CDR3 DNA reads as TGTGCCAGCTATCACGGGGGGTCTAGCGGGAGCCGGAGTGAGCAGTTCTTC. The whole variable domain, filled in from reference TRBV28 and TRBJ2-1, reads DVKVTQSSRYLVKRTGEKVFLECVQDMDHENMFWYRQDPGLGLRLIYFSYDVKMKEKGDIPEGYSVSREKKERFSLILESASTNQTSMYLCASYHGGSSGSRSEQFFGPGTRLTVL.

The V call is TRBV7-3, the J call TRBJ1-1, with D unclear. The CDR3 runs to 13 residues. Trimming pared 4 bases from V and 0 bases from J, leaving 6 bases between. Germline V gene lookup returns CDR1 SGHTA and CDR2 FQGTGA. Here the CDR3 DNA reads TGTGCCAGCAGCTCCCAAATGAACACTGAAGCTTTCTTT. It is translated as CASSSQMNTEAFF.

The CDR3 loop is CASSPGLGRSSYNEQFF. The CDR3 nucleotides read TGTGCCAGCAGCCCCGGGCTGGGCCGTAGCTCCTACAATGAGCAGTTCTTC. This chain connects TRBV7-2 to TRBJ2-1; unclear D gene. CDR1 and CDR2 from the germline V gene are SGHTA and FQGNSA. The V gene lost 5 bases and the J gene lost 0 bases, with 17 bases spanning the gap. CDR3 length equals 17 residues.

This clone was seen a single time. The rearrangement uses TRBV7-2 and TRBJ2-7; 9 bases line up with TRBD2. From germline, CDR1 is SGHTA and CDR2 FQGNSA. This CDR3 has 16 residues. The junction had 7 bases not matched to a gene; V was cut back by 2 bases and J by 2 bases. The CDR3 nucleotides are TGTGCCAGCAGCTTATCTATCCTAGCGGGGCCCTACGAGCAGTACTTC. Amino acid sequence: CASSLSILAGPYEQYF.

This clone was recorded once. This chain joins TRBV5-1 and TRBJ1-1; maybe TRBD1 (5 bases). The CDR3 spans 14 residues. V shed 0 bases and J shed 3 bases, with 9 bases lying between them. Germline CDR1 and CDR2: SGHRS and YFSETQ. Here the CDR3 DNA reads TGCGCCAGCAGCTTGGTAGGGGCGGACACTGAAGCTTTCTTT. Residues: CASSLVGADTEAFF.

The chain employs TRBV6-6 and TRBJ2-5, with a weak D call TRBD2 (5 bases). Germline CDR1 reads MNHNY; CDR2 reads SVGAGI (reference sequence). Trimming shortened V by 5 bases and J by 4 bases, and 11 bases separated the two germline ends. There are 13 residues in the CDR3. In nucleotides, the CDR3 is TGTGCCAGCAGTACCGGGATCCTAGAGACCCAGTACTTC. Its translation: CASSTGILETQYF.

This clone showed up just a few times. The same CDR3 also results from other DNA sequences found in this sample. The genes are TRBV9 and TRBJ2-2, with 16 bases fitting TRBD2. CDR3 size: 18 residues. Germline CDR1 SGDLS, CDR2 YYNGEE. Losses at the gene ends were 2 bases for V and 4 bases for J; bases not matched to a gene: 5. CDR3 residues: CASSVGLAGGPGTGELFF. Here the CDR3 DNA reads TGTGCCAGCAGCGTGGGACTAGCGGGAGGGCCTGGCACCGGGGAGCTGTTTTTT.

The V call is TRBV5-1, the J call TRBJ1-1, with D possibly being TRBD1 (5 bases). V was pared by 0 bases and J by 3 bases, with 9 bases between. Germline CDR1 SGHRS, CDR2 YFSETQ. This CDR3 is 14 amino acids long. CDR3 coding DNA: TGCGCCAGCAGCTTGGCCCGGGGGTACACTGAAGCTTTCTTT. This codes for CASSLARGYTEAFF.

This clone was seen more than once but under ten times. The chain combines TRBV5-4 with TRBJ2-2; TRBD2 might be the D (6 bases). Deletions cut 4 bases from V and 1 base from J, with 14 bases between. The V gene's germline CDR1 is SGHNT and CDR2 YYREEE (reference sequence). The CDR3 extends over 16 amino acids. In DNA form, the CDR3 reads TGTGCCAGCAGCCTCGGTGGAGGGATGAACACCGGGGAGCTGTTTTTT. Protein: CASSLGGGMNTGELFF. The full variable domain, completed using reference TRBV5-4 and TRBJ2-2, is ETGVTQSPTHLIKTRGQQVTLRCSSQSGHNTVSWYQQALGQGPQFIFQYYREEENGRGNFPPRFSGLQFPNYSSELNVNALELDDSALYLCASSLGGGMNTGELFFGEGSRLTVL.

This chain links TRBV10-3 with TRBJ2-1; D may be TRBD1 or TRBD2 (5 bases each). The CDR3 is 12 amino acids. Trimming cost V 5 bases and J 9 bases, with 11 bases left between them. Germline CDR1 reads ENHRY; CDR2 reads SYGVKD. In DNA form, the CDR3 reads TGTGCCATCAGTCAGGGAGAGGGTGAGCAGTTCTTC. Encoded protein: CAISQGEGEQFF.

V gene TRBV19 combines with J gene TRBJ2-7, with D perhaps given as TRBD1 or TRBD2 (5 bases each). CDR3 length: 14 amino acids. Trimming pared 8 bases from V and 5 bases from J, leaving 19 bases between. Germline loops: CDR1 LNHDA, CDR2 SQIVND (reference sequence). This CDR3 is CASQSGTGPNEQYF. The CDR3 region has the DNA TGTGCCAGTCAATCCGGGACGGGCCCCAACGAGCAGTACTTC.

The CDR3 region is CASSQEGRSTDTQYF. CDR3 DNA sequence: TGCGCCAGCAGCCAAGAGGGGCGGAGCACAGATACGCAGTATTTT. This chain connects TRBV4-1 to TRBJ2-3, with D maybe TRBD1 (5 bases). The CDR3 totals 15 residues. Germline values: CDR1 MGHRA, CDR2 YSYEKL. V lost 0 bases to trimming and J lost 0 bases, with 7 bases between them.

Note on this clone: This CDR3 is also generated by other DNA sequences in the sample. This chain connects TRBV30 to TRBJ2-7; TRBD2 might be the D (6 bases). Germline assignment: CDR1 GTSNPN and CDR2 SVGIG (reference sequence). This CDR3 is 12 amino acids long. Trimming took off 5 bases at V and 1 base at J, with 9 bases between the two ends. This CDR3 reads CAWSRGSYEQYF. The CDR3 DNA follows: TGTGCCTGGTCCCGGGGGTCCTACGAGCAGTACTTC.

The chain links TRBV5-1 to TRBJ1-3; TRBD1 matches 8 bases. The germline V gene encodes CDR1 SGHRS and CDR2 YFSETQ. J was trimmed by 2 bases and V by 5 bases; bases with no gene match: 9. CDR3 length equals 16 residues. CDR3 nucleotide sequence: TGCGCCAGCAGTTGGGGGACAGGAGGAACTGGAAACACCATATATTTT. It codes for CASSWGTGGTGNTIYF.

V is TRBV19 and J is TRBJ1-1, with TRBD1 identical over 9 bases. CDR1 and CDR2 (germline): LNHDA, SQIVND (reference sequence). This CDR3 region has 13 residues. The junction had 7 bases not matched to a gene; V was cut back by 10 bases and J by 4 bases. In DNA, the CDR3 is TGTGCCACCTCACCGACAGGGGGCACTGAAGCTTTCTTT. Translating gives CATSPTGGTEAFF.